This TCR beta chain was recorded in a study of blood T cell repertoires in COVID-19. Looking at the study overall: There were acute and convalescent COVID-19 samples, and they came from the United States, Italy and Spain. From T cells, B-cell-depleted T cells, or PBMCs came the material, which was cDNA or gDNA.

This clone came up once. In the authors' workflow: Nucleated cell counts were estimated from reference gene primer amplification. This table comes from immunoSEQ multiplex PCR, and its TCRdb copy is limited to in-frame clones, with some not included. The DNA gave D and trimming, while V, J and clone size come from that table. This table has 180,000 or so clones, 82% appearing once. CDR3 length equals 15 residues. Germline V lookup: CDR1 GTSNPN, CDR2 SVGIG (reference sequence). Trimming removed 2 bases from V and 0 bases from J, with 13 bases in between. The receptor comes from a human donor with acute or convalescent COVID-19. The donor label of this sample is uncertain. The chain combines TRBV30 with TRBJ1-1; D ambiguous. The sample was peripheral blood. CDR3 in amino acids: CAWSWASVMNTEAFF. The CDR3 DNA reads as TGTGCCTGGAGTTGGGCCAGTGTAATGAACACTGAAGCTTTCTTT.